Listed below are T cell receptor beta chains from one sample, sequenced in a study of blood T cell repertoires in COVID-19. Method: immunoSEQ multiplex PCR; TCRdb's copy keeps in-frame clones and lacks some. In the table there are over 150,000 clones, 90% of which are singletons. Sequencing input: peripheral blood. These receptor sequences come from a man aged 45-65 years with acute or convalescent COVID-19. Both conserved end residues are part of each CDR3. A D gene is named only where the DNA matches it firmly. Size is stated for part of the rows, as once, few or many counts, or as a class when the clone is expanded.

.	few	TRBV2	TRBJ1-3	TGTGCCAGCAGCCGTGGAGGGTTCGTAGGAAACACCATATATTTT	CASSRGGFVGNTIYF
TRBD1	few	TRBV19	TRBJ1-5	TGTGCCAGTAGTATACTCAGACAGGGGGCGATTGGCAATCAGCCCCAGCATTTT	CASSILRQGAIGNQPQHF
.	.	TRBV10-2	TRBJ2-1	TGCGCCAGCAAGTCAGGGGCCCTTTCGGGTGAGCAGTTCTTC	CASKSGALSGEQFF
TRBD1	.	TRBV4-3	TRBJ2-2	TGCGCCAGCAGCCAGGGGACAGGGAAGACCGGGGAGCTGTTTTTT	CASSQGTGKTGELFF
.	.	TRBV6-2/TRBV6-3	TRBJ1-5	TGTGCCAGCAGTTACTCGAGGGGGGGTCAGCCCCAGCATTTT	CASSYSRGGQPQHF
TRBD2	.	TRBV12-5	TRBJ2-1	TGTGCTAGTGGTTTGGTGAGCCGGACTAGCGGGACTTACAATGAGCAGTTCTTC	CASGLVSRTSGTYNEQFF
TRBD1	.	TRBV5-1	TRBJ2-7	TGCGCCAGCAGCATCTTCGGGACAGGGATCTACGAGCAGTACTTC	CASSIFGTGIYEQYF
TRBD1	few	TRBV19	TRBJ2-2	TGTGCCAGTAGTCGGGACAGAACGAACACCGGGGAGCTGTTTTTT	CASSRDRTNTGELFF
TRBD2	.	TRBV5-1	TRBJ2-6	TGCGCCAGCAGCTTTAGCGGGTCGAGCTCTGGGGCCAACGTCCTGACTTTC	CASSFSGSSSGANVLTF
.	.	TRBV28	TRBJ1-2	TGTGCCAGCCAAACAGCTAACTATGGCTACACCTTC	CASQTANYGYTF
.	.	TRBV27	TRBJ1-2	TGTGCCAGCAGTTCCGCCAGGGACTATGGCTACACCTTC	CASSSARDYGYTF
TRBD2	.	TRBV3-1/TRBV3-2	TRBJ2-3	TGTGCCAGCAGCTCACGCCTGCAGCGGGAGACAGATACGCAGTATTTT	CASSSRLQRETDTQYF
.	.	TRBV28	TRBJ2-7	TGTGCCAGCAGCCCCGGACAATCCTACGAGCAGTACTTC	CASSPGQSYEQYF
.	.	TRBV4-3	TRBJ1-2	TGCGCCAGCAGCCAAGATCAGGAGGGCCAGGTCTATGGCTACACCTTC	CASSQDQEGQVYGYTF
.	.	TRBV21-1	TRBJ1-1	TGTGCCAGCAGCAAAACTCCCCAGGGTGAGAACACTGAAGCTTTCTTT	CASSKTPQGENTEAFF
.	once	TRBV28	TRBJ1-3	TGTGCCAGCAGTTCCGTAAACACCATATATTTT	CASSSVNTIYF
.	.	TRBV7-5	TRBJ2-7	TGTGTCAGAAGCATCCACAGGGAGCAGTACTTC	CVRSIHREQYF
TRBD1	.	TRBV19	TRBJ1-5	TGTGCCAGTAGTCCCGGACAGGGTCTCAATCAGCCCCAGCATTTT	CASSPGQGLNQPQHF
.	.	TRBV4-2	TRBJ1-2	TGTGCCAGCAGCCAAGGGGAGCGGAGCGGTTATGGCTACACCTTC	CASSQGERSGYGYTF
.	.	TRBV6-5	TRBJ1-2	TGTGCCAGCAGGAGGGAATTTTACTATGGCTACACCTTC	CASRREFYYGYTF
TRBD1	.	TRBV5-1	TRBJ1-1	TGCGCCAGCAGCTTGAAGACAGGGGGGAACACTGAAGCTTTCTTT	CASSLKTGGNTEAFF
.	.	TRBV28	TRBJ1-6	TGTGCCAGCAGTTTCGGCGACAGACTTAATTCACCCCTCCACTTT	CASSFGDRLNSPLHF
TRBD2	.	TRBV6-6	TRBJ2-2	TGTGCCAGCAGTTCCCCTGCGGGGGTTCACACCGGGGAGCTGTTTTTT	CASSSPAGVHTGELFF
TRBD1	.	TRBV28	TRBJ1-1	TGTGCCAGCAGTTTAGCCCGGGACAGGAACACTGAAGCTTTCTTT	CASSLARDRNTEAFF
TRBD1	.	TRBV7-9	TRBJ1-4	TGTGCCAGCAGCCCCACGACAGGGGTGGTTGAAAAACTGTTTTTT	CASSPTTGVVEKLFF
.	.	TRBV2	TRBJ2-5	TGTGCCACCTTTGGGTGGTCAGGGGGGGAGACCCAGTACTTC	CATFGWSGGETQYF
.	.	TRBV27	TRBJ1-1	TGTGCCAGCAGCGAGGGGAACACTGAAGCTTTCTTT	CASSEGNTEAFF
TRBD2	.	TRBV9	TRBJ2-3	TGTGCCAGCAGCCGTACCTACCCTAGCGGGGGGGCGACATACACAGATACGCAGTATTTT	CASSRTYPSGGATYTDTQYF